This TCR beta chain was retrieved from a study of CD8+ T cells in alopecia areata. Sequencing relied on a cDNA template that was reverse transcribed from extracted RNA. Profiling relied on immunoSEQ multiplex PCR, and the TCRdb table lists in-frame clones only, not all of them. The data contain around 65,000 clones, around half of them singletons. Regarding this clone: Other DNA sequences in this specimen translate into the identical CDR3.

This CDR3 has 11 amino acids. Per germline, CDR1 SEHNR and CDR2 FQNEAQ (reference sequence). V was clipped by 5 bases and J by 3 bases, with 5 bases between them. This TCR came from a human donor with alopecia areata. The starting material was CD8+ T cells sorted from blood, obtained at week 0. The chain employs TRBV7-9 and TRBJ2-7; the D is unclear. The DNA for the CDR3 is TGTGCCAGCAGCCCCGACTACGAGCAGTACTTC. This codes for CASSPDYEQYF.